The T cell receptor beta chain described here comes from a study of T cell responses to AZD1222 COVID-19 vaccine. Losses at the gene ends were 1 base for V and 7 bases for J; bases not matched to a gene: 8. The CDR3 sequence is 16 residues long. In germline, CDR1 is MGHRA, CDR2 YSYEKL. Sequencing used immunoSEQ multiplex PCR; TCRdb keeps in-frame clones, though not all of them. Here the sample spans some 130,000 clones, 80% to 95% being singletons. This clonotype was obtained from an adult who received the AZD1222 COVID-19 vaccine. Sequenced material: peripheral blood, taken 28 days after the second AZD1222 dose. This chain uses TRBV4-1 with TRBJ2-7, with 12 bases fitting TRBD1. CDR3 sequence (DNA): TGCGCCAGCAGCCAAGTCGGCCGGGACAGGGGGCTGGAGCAGTACTTC. Its protein product is CASSQVGRDRGLEQYF.